The sequence of this TCR beta chain was determined in a study of blood T cell repertoires in COVID-19. For the study at large: There were acute and convalescent COVID-19 samples, and they came from the United States, Italy and Spain. From T cells, B-cell-depleted T cells, or PBMCs came the material, which was cDNA or gDNA.

V lost 5 bases and J lost 8; bases outside the gene matches: 8. There are 13 residues in the CDR3. Germline V lookup: CDR1 SGHTA, CDR2 FQGTGA. Enrolment of Seattle patients took place during active infection, and they were followed longitudinally. Original methodology: Reference gene primers were amplified, and this amplification served to estimate nucleated cell counts. Here immunoSEQ multiplex PCR was the method, and the copy in TCRdb shows in-frame clones only, minus some. That table furnishes V, J and clone size, whereas the DNA furnished D and trimming. This table holds a few hundred thousand clones, about 88% found once.

The sequence came from a man aged 45-60 years with COVID-19, enrolled during active disease. The chain recombines TRBV7-3 with TRBJ1-2, with 7 bases matching TRBD1. The sequenced material came from peripheral blood. This chain's CDR3 is CASSPRQGGGYTF. DNA of the CDR3: TGTGCCAGCAGCCCGAGACAGGGTGGCGGCTACACCTTC.